This TCR beta chain was obtained from a study of shared clonotypes between healthy human individuals. The study's findings and limits: Naive subsets typically showed greater estimated richness than memory subsets.

Naive CD8 cells comprised CD45RO-negative, CCR7-positively selected cells, excluding terminally differentiated effector memory CD45RA+ cells. The CDR3 is 12 amino acids. The V gene end was trimmed by 6 bases and the J gene end by 6 bases; junction bases not matched to a gene: 2. Germline V gives CDR1 MNHNY, CDR2 SVGAGI (reference sequence). On this clone itself: No antigen is known for it.

Only in-frame clones appear in the TCRdb table, and some are missing; sequencing was by immunoSEQ multiplex PCR. The sample includes around 700,000 clones, 92% of them seen just once. The chain recombines TRBV6-6 with TRBJ1-5; 7 bases line up with TRBD1. This clonotype was sampled from a man aged 30 to 45 in good health. The sample was naive CD8+ T cells sorted from blood. CDR3 DNA: TGTGCCAGCAGAGACAGGGTTCAGCCCCAGCATTTT. Amino acids: CASRDRVQPQHF.